One T cell receptor beta chain is described in this entry. The method was immunoSEQ multiplex PCR; TCRdb's version includes in-frame clones alone and lacks a portion of them. The table has roughly 40,000 clones, 70% to 90% seen once. The CDR3 runs 13 residues. Germline V gene lookup returns CDR1 SEHNR and CDR2 FQNEAQ (reference sequence). Trimming stripped 6 bases from V and 2 bases from J, with 9 bases between. The sample is drawn from a study of blood T cell repertoires in COVID-19. Study information: PBMCs, B-cell-depleted T cells, or T cells were the source of the cDNA or gDNA that made up the material.

The chain couples TRBV7-9 to TRBJ2-3; D not resolved. The receptor comes from a man between 65 and 79 years old with acute or convalescent COVID-19. The sequenced material came from peripheral blood. CDR3 sequence: CASRIGDTDTQYF. DNA of the CDR3: TGTGCCAGCAGGATAGGAGACACAGATACGCAGTATTTT.